Listed below are T cell receptor beta chains from one sample, sequenced in a study of T cell responses to AZD1222 COVID-19 vaccine. TCRdb keeps only in-frame clones here, not all; method: immunoSEQ multiplex PCR. The table includes 160,000 or so clones, more than 85% detected once. Sequencing used peripheral blood, obtained 28 days after the second AZD1222 dose. The receptors shown here come from an adult who received the AZD1222 COVID-19 vaccine. Both conserved end residues are part of each CDR3. D genes are given only for firm matches. Size is omitted from some rows. Given values are once, few, many or a class for expanded clones.

v_call: TRBV7-9
clone_size: NA
j_call: TRBJ2-7
d_call: NA
cdr3_nt: TGTGCCATGGGGAACCAGGGGATCGGTTCTGAGCAGTACTTC
cdr3_aa: CAMGNQGIGSEQYF

v_call: TRBV28
clone_size: few
j_call: TRBJ1-1
d_call: TRBD1
cdr3_nt: TGTGCCAGCAGTTCCCCAGGGGGGGGACAGGACACTGAAGCTTTCTTT
cdr3_aa: CASSSPGGGQDTEAFF

v_call: TRBV2
clone_size: NA
j_call: TRBJ2-7
d_call: TRBD2
cdr3_nt: TGTGCCAGCAGTGAGGAAGGACTAGCGGGGGGAGAGCAGTACTTC
cdr3_aa: CASSEEGLAGGEQYF

v_call: TRBV6-5
clone_size: NA
j_call: TRBJ2-7
d_call: TRBD2
cdr3_nt: TGTGCCAGCAGTTACTCGACTAGCTCGGCCTACGAGCAGTACTTC
cdr3_aa: CASSYSTSSAYEQYF

v_call: TRBV27
clone_size: NA
j_call: TRBJ2-7
d_call: NA
cdr3_nt: TGTGCCAGCAGTTCCGACCGACCCGACGGAATTGACTACGAGCAGTACTTC
cdr3_aa: CASSSDRPDGIDYEQYF

v_call: TRBV9
clone_size: NA
j_call: TRBJ1-4
d_call: NA
cdr3_nt: TGTGCCAGCAGCCCCGAGGGAGGGGCTAATGAAAAACTGTTTTTT
cdr3_aa: CASSPEGGANEKLFF

v_call: TRBV7-2
clone_size: NA
j_call: TRBJ2-6
d_call: NA
cdr3_nt: TGTGCCAGCAGCTTAGCGGGCCATTCTGTTGTGGGAGCCAACGTCCTGACTTTC
cdr3_aa: CASSLAGHSVVGANVLTF

v_call: TRBV5-1
clone_size: NA
j_call: TRBJ2-3
d_call: NA
cdr3_nt: TGCGCCAGCAGCTTAATGGGGACAGATACGCAGTATTTT
cdr3_aa: CASSLMGTDTQYF

v_call: TRBV2
clone_size: NA
j_call: TRBJ2-2
d_call: TRBD2
cdr3_nt: TGTGCCAGCAGTGGCGGACTAGTAGGCGGGGAGCTGTTTTTT
cdr3_aa: CASSGGLVGGELFF

v_call: TRBV19
clone_size: NA
j_call: TRBJ1-3
d_call: TRBD1
cdr3_nt: TGTGCCAGCACCGCTGAGAGGGGGACAGGTGGAAACACCATATATTTT
cdr3_aa: CASTAERGTGGNTIYF

v_call: TRBV18
clone_size: NA
j_call: TRBJ2-3
d_call: NA
cdr3_nt: TGTGCCAGCTCAAGGGGAGATACGCAGTATTTT
cdr3_aa: CASSRGDTQYF

v_call: TRBV5-5
clone_size: NA
j_call: TRBJ1-2
d_call: TRBD1
cdr3_nt: TGTGCCAGCACCATTAGGGGGCATGGCTACACCTTC
cdr3_aa: CASTIRGHGYTF

v_call: TRBV4-2
clone_size: NA
j_call: TRBJ2-5
d_call: NA
cdr3_nt: TGTGCCAGCAGCCAAGATCAAGGGCAGGGGAGTAGGGAGACCCAGTACTTC
cdr3_aa: CASSQDQGQGSRETQYF

v_call: TRBV5-4
clone_size: NA
j_call: TRBJ2-2
d_call: TRBD1
cdr3_nt: TGTGCCAGCAGCCAACAGACAGGGGCGAACACCGGGGAGCTGTTTTTT
cdr3_aa: CASSQQTGANTGELFF

v_call: TRBV7-3
clone_size: NA
j_call: TRBJ1-1
d_call: TRBD1
cdr3_nt: TGTGCCAGCAGCGCGTTGCCCGGGACAGGGGGCTCGGCTGAAGCTTTCTTT
cdr3_aa: CASSALPGTGGSAEAFF

v_call: TRBV20-1
clone_size: NA
j_call: TRBJ1-5
d_call: NA
cdr3_nt: TGCAGTGCTAGTTCCCGTGTCAGCAATCAGCCCCAGCATTTT
cdr3_aa: CSASSRVSNQPQHF

v_call: TRBV27
clone_size: NA
j_call: TRBJ1-2
d_call: TRBD1
cdr3_nt: TGTGCCAGCAGTCATGGACAGGGTGTTGGCTACACCTTC
cdr3_aa: CASSHGQGVGYTF

v_call: TRBV7-9
clone_size: NA
j_call: TRBJ1-1
d_call: NA
cdr3_nt: TGTGCCAGCAGCAACCTCTACGTGAACACTGAAGCTTTCTTT
cdr3_aa: CASSNLYVNTEAFF

v_call: TRBV28
clone_size: NA
j_call: TRBJ1-6
d_call: NA
cdr3_nt: TGTGCCAGCAGTTTGTACGGGGGTAGGTCACCCCTCCACTTT
cdr3_aa: CASSLYGGRSPLHF

v_call: TRBV18
clone_size: NA
j_call: TRBJ1-5
d_call: NA
cdr3_nt: TGTGCCAGCTCACCGAGGGGGCAGCCCCAGCATTTT
cdr3_aa: CASSPRGQPQHF

v_call: TRBV6-4
clone_size: NA
j_call: TRBJ2-2
d_call: NA
cdr3_nt: TGTGCCAGCAGTGACAGGGACACCGGGGAGCTGTTTTTT
cdr3_aa: CASSDRDTGELFF

v_call: TRBV30
clone_size: NA
j_call: TRBJ2-1
d_call: TRBD1
cdr3_nt: TGTGCCTGGAGAGGGGACAGTCACTACAATGAGCAGTTCTTC
cdr3_aa: CAWRGDSHYNEQFF

v_call: TRBV6-1
clone_size: NA
j_call: TRBJ2-7
d_call: TRBD2
cdr3_nt: TGTGCCAGCAGTGAGGGGACTAGGTCGGACGAGCAGTACTTC
cdr3_aa: CASSEGTRSDEQYF

v_call: TRBV25-1
clone_size: NA
j_call: TRBJ1-2
d_call: TRBD1
cdr3_nt: TGTGCCAGCAGCGCGGGACAGGGAAGCGGGTACGGGGACTATGGCTACACCTTC
cdr3_aa: CASSAGQGSGYGDYGYTF

v_call: TRBV4-2
clone_size: NA
j_call: TRBJ2-5
d_call: TRBD2
cdr3_nt: TGTGCCAGCAGCCAAGGCGGCGGGAGCCAAGAGACCCAGTACTTC
cdr3_aa: CASSQGGGSQETQYF

v_call: TRBV27
clone_size: NA
j_call: TRBJ2-2
d_call: NA
cdr3_nt: TGTGCCAGCAGTCCCCCTTTATCATTTATCTCGAACACCGGGGAGCTGTTTTTT
cdr3_aa: CASSPPLSFISNTGELFF

v_call: TRBV5-1
clone_size: NA
j_call: TRBJ1-4
d_call: TRBD1
cdr3_nt: TGCGCCAGCAGCTGGACAGGGTCTAATGAAAAACTGTTTTTT
cdr3_aa: CASSWTGSNEKLFF

v_call: TRBV5-4
clone_size: once
j_call: TRBJ1-6
d_call: TRBD1
cdr3_nt: TGTGCCAGCAGCTTGCGGCAGGGGGCGAATTCACCCCTCCACTTT
cdr3_aa: CASSLRQGANSPLHF

v_call: TRBV24-1
clone_size: NA
j_call: TRBJ1-2
d_call: NA
cdr3_nt: TGTGCCACCAGTGATTCAGGGCGCGGCTACACCTTC
cdr3_aa: CATSDSGRGYTF

v_call: TRBV3-1/TRBV3-2
clone_size: NA
j_call: TRBJ2-4
d_call: TRBD2
cdr3_nt: TGTGCCAGCAGCCGAGCGGGGCTAGCCAAAAACATTCAGTACTTC
cdr3_aa: CASSRAGLAKNIQYF

v_call: TRBV5-4
clone_size: NA
j_call: TRBJ1-2
d_call: NA
cdr3_nt: TGTGCCAGCAGCCCGAGCACAGGGAGGGTTTCTGCTTATGGCTACACCTTC
cdr3_aa: CASSPSTGRVSAYGYTF

v_call: TRBV27
clone_size: NA
j_call: TRBJ1-5
d_call: TRBD1
cdr3_nt: TGTGCCAGCAGTTTACGGACAGGGGGATCTAATCAGCCCCAGCATTTT
cdr3_aa: CASSLRTGGSNQPQHF

v_call: TRBV12-3/TRBV12-4
clone_size: NA
j_call: TRBJ1-5
d_call: NA
cdr3_nt: TGTGCCAGCAGCCCAGGGCTAAATCAGCCCCAGCATTTT
cdr3_aa: CASSPGLNQPQHF

v_call: TRBV6-6
clone_size: NA
j_call: TRBJ2-3
d_call: TRBD2
cdr3_nt: TGTGCCAGCAGTCGCGGTGGGGGAGCGGGGGTGGAAGATACGCAGTATTTT
cdr3_aa: CASSRGGGAGVEDTQYF

v_call: TRBV7-9
clone_size: NA
j_call: TRBJ1-4
d_call: NA
cdr3_nt: TGTGCCGGCAGCTTGGGACGGGTCGAAAAACTGTTTTTT
cdr3_aa: CAGSLGRVEKLFF

v_call: TRBV28
clone_size: NA
j_call: TRBJ1-2
d_call: NA
cdr3_nt: TGTGCCAGCAGTTTAAACGGTCCCGGACAGTCGCACAACTATGGCTACACCTTC
cdr3_aa: CASSLNGPGQSHNYGYTF

v_call: TRBV19
clone_size: NA
j_call: TRBJ1-5
d_call: TRBD1
cdr3_nt: TGTGCCAGTAGCACACGTACCGGGACAGTAAATCAGCCCCAGCATTTT
cdr3_aa: CASSTRTGTVNQPQHF

v_call: TRBV7-6
clone_size: NA
j_call: TRBJ2-1
d_call: TRBD1
cdr3_nt: TGTGCCAGCGGACAGGGCTCCTACAATGAGCAGTTCTTC
cdr3_aa: CASGQGSYNEQFF

v_call: TRBV19
clone_size: NA
j_call: TRBJ2-1
d_call: TRBD2
cdr3_nt: TGTGCCAGTAGTAAACTAGCGGGGGGGCATGGTGAGCAGTTCTTC
cdr3_aa: CASSKLAGGHGEQFF

v_call: TRBV6-5
clone_size: NA
j_call: TRBJ2-7
d_call: NA
cdr3_nt: TGTGCCAGCAGTTACGAGGGGCTCTACGAGCAGTACTTC
cdr3_aa: CASSYEGLYEQYF

v_call: TRBV2
clone_size: NA
j_call: TRBJ2-1
d_call: NA
cdr3_nt: TGTGCCAGCAGTGCAGATATCCAGGGGTCGGTGGACAATGAGCAGTTCTTC
cdr3_aa: CASSADIQGSVDNEQFF

v_call: TRBV5-8
clone_size: NA
j_call: TRBJ1-2
d_call: TRBD1
cdr3_nt: TGTGCCAGCAGATCTGGACAGGGCCCTGCTGGCTACACCTTC
cdr3_aa: CASRSGQGPAGYTF